This T cell receptor beta chain was captured by sequencing in a study of HIV-infected patients and healthy controls. No cell fractionation was done, so the repertoire covers all unsorted peripheral blood T cells. The table lists this clonotype with many counts. Its antigen remains unknown. Alpha and beta constant-region primers primed reverse transcription of around 0.5 ug RNA. Each of the alpha and beta chains got its own library through chain-specific third strand synthesis with indices. TCRdb re-called the 5' RACE reads with MiXCR, one entry per CDR3 protein. The sample includes approximately 9,700 distinct CDR3 sequences, about 5.2% of them seen just once. The study, taken as a whole, reports: Compared with healthy controls, HIV-infected patients showed less CDR3 sharing between individuals. The authors saw processing only sixteen HIV-infected individuals as a major limitation on generality.

The CDR3 runs 14 residues. CDR1 and CDR2 from the germline V gene are WSHSY and SAAADI. Between the trimmed V and J ends, which lost 1 base and 1 base, there was a span of 7 bases. The J gene is TRBJ1-1, the V gene TRBV10-2, with D hard to call. The material was blood, obtained before antiretroviral therapy. This TCR was sampled from an adult with HIV infection. Written as DNA, the CDR3 is TGCGCCAGCAGTGAGTATACAGAGAACACTGAAGCTTTCTTT. Translating gives CASSEYTENTEAFF.